This paragraph reports one TCR beta chain. An input of about 0.5 to 1 ug of RNA was subjected to reverse transcription using random hexamers. Coverage of TCR beta CDR3 amplification by immunoSEQ multiplex PCR extended to 54 Vbeta and 13 Jbeta. Each CDR3 protein is one row after TCRdb ran MiXCR on the immunoSEQ multiplex PCR reads. The sample includes about 120,000 distinct CDR3 sequences, roughly 91% of them seen just once. This CDR3 contains 12 residues. Trimming pared 7 bases from V and 5 bases from J, leaving 14 bases between. Germline V gives CDR1 GTSNPN, CDR2 SVGIG (reference sequence). Sequencing of TCR beta covered CD8+ and CD4+ T cells obtained from blood. TEMRA cells were FACS-enriched and CD8+ and CD4+ T cells negatively isolated. This record comes from a study of CD8 T cells in Susac syndrome.

The gene calls are TRBV30 and TRBJ1-1; D ambiguous. The receptor was derived from a human donor in good health. The sequencing input was CD4+ T cells from PBMCs. The DNA of the CDR3 is TGTGCCTCTGCCGAAGGAACGACTGAAGCTTTCTTT. Translating gives CASAEGTTEAFF.